These T cell receptor beta chains were read from a single sample in a study of response to subunit inactivated influenza vaccine. Each CDR3 protein gets one entry after TCRdb re-called the RT-PCR reads with MiXCR. Altogether roughly 700,000 distinct CDR3 sequences are present, more than 11% being singletons, with the ten largest covering 6.5% to 8.5%. Here the sequenced sample was PBMCs from blood, taken 14 days before vaccination. All receptors derive from a man aged 50 to 59 who received an inactivated influenza vaccine. The CDR3 runs from the conserved cysteine through the conserved F or W. A D gene is named only where the DNA matches it firmly. Clone size, where shown, is once, few, many, or a class for clones that have expanded.

>TRBJ2-7|TRBD1|-|TRBV14
TGTGCCAGCAGCCATCGGACAGGGACCTATCACGAGCAGTACTTC
CASSHRTGTYHEQYF
>TRBJ2-7|-|few|TRBV5-5
TGTGCCAGCAGCTTCGAACAGGGATCCTACGAGCAGTACTTC
CASSFEQGSYEQYF
>TRBJ2-7|-|many|TRBV28
TGTGCCAGCAGCATCGGGGGGGGGACAGGTCCCGAGCAGTACTTC
CASSIGGGTGPEQYF
>TRBJ2-1|-|few|TRBV11-3
TGTGCCAGCAGCTTACGTGGGCGGGACAGAGCAGGGGATGAGCAGTTCTTC
CASSLRGRDRAGDEQFF
>TRBJ2-5|-|-|TRBV9
TGTGCCAGCAGCCCCTCTGTAGCAGGGGCACAAGAGACCCAGTACTTC
CASSPSVAGAQETQYF
>TRBJ1-3|-|few|TRBV3-1
TGTGCCAGCAGCCCCACAGGACTAGTGAGAGGGCGAAACACCATATATTTT
CASSPTGLVRGRNTIYF
>TRBJ2-3|-|many|TRBV12-3/TRBV12-4
TGTGCCAGCAGTTTAGGCAGGGTTGAAGATACGCAGTATTTT
CASSLGRVEDTQYF
>TRBJ2-3|-|-|TRBV20-1
TGCAGTGCTAGAGTTGGTAGCGCCCGCACAGATACGCAGTATTTT
CSARVGSARTDTQYF
>TRBJ1-5|-|-|TRBV20-1
TGCAGTGCCCTGTACAGGGCCGGCAATCAGCCCCAGCATTTT
CSALYRAGNQPQHF
>TRBJ2-7|-|-|TRBV7-9
TGTGCCAGCAGCGCCGCAGGGACGTCCTACGAGCAGTACTTC
CASSAAGTSYEQYF
>TRBJ2-7|TRBD1|-|TRBV20-1
TGCAGTGCTACCGACAGGGGGCTGCGGGACGAGCAGTACTTC
CSATDRGLRDEQYF
>TRBJ2-7|-|few|TRBV20-1
TGCAGTGCTAGAGATTTCCAGGGCCTCACCTACGAGCAGTACTTC
CSARDFQGLTYEQYF
>TRBJ2-4|-|few|TRBV7-2
TGTGCCAGCTCTGGGGCGTCTAAAAACATTCAGTACTTC
CASSGASKNIQYF
>TRBJ2-1|-|few|TRBV29-1
TGCAGCGTTGAATTCTCCCAAGGGTGGTCCTCCTACAATGAGCAGTTCTTC
CSVEFSQGWSSYNEQFF
>TRBJ2-5|-|-|TRBV3-1
TGTGCCAGCAGCCAAGATAGATCGGGATCCTATCTGGAAAAGACCCAGTACTTC
CASSQDRSGSYLEKTQYF
>TRBJ2-2|TRBD2|few|TRBV10-3
TGTGCCATCAGTGACGGACTAGCGGGGGACACCGGGGAGCTGTTTTTT
CAISDGLAGDTGELFF
>TRBJ2-4|-|few|TRBV5-8
TGTGCCAGCAGCTTGGTGGAGGTCGGCATTCAGTACTTC
CASSLVEVGIQYF
>TRBJ1-4|TRBD1|few|TRBV4-2
TGTGCCAGCAGCCAAGGGACAGGGCCAAATGAAAAACTGTTTTTT
CASSQGTGPNEKLFF
>TRBJ2-1|TRBD1|few|TRBV24-1
TGTGCCACCAGTGATTCCGACACCGCCTTAGGGGGCTATGAGCAGTTCTTC
CATSDSDTALGGYEQFF
>TRBJ2-7|-|-|TRBV3-1
TGTGCCAGCAGCCAGTTGAGGGGAAGCCTCTCCTACGAGCAGTACTTC
CASSQLRGSLSYEQYF
>TRBJ2-2|-|few|TRBV2
TGTGCCAGCAACTCGGGGCAGGCCGGGGAGCTGTTTTTT
CASNSGQAGELFF
>TRBJ2-7|-|-|TRBV12-3/TRBV12-4
TGTGCCAGCAGTTTAATAGGGGGTGGCTACGAGCAGTACTTC
CASSLIGGGYEQYF
>TRBJ1-5|TRBD1|-|TRBV6-2/TRBV6-3
TGTGCCAGCAGTTACAAGCAGGGGGCGAATCAGCCCCAGCATTTT
CASSYKQGANQPQHF
>TRBJ1-1|TRBD1|-|TRBV27
TGTGCCAGCAGAAGACAGGGAAGGAGGACTGAAGCTTTCTTT
CASRRQGRRTEAFF
>TRBJ1-6|-|few|TRBV12-3/TRBV12-4
TGTGCCAGCAGTTTAGCGGTCGGCTCACCCCTCCACTTT
CASSLAVGSPLHF
>TRBJ2-2|-|few|TRBV6-2/TRBV6-3
TGTGCCAGCAGGGTGCCCCCGAACACCGGGGAGCTGTTTTTT
CASRVPPNTGELFF
>TRBJ2-3|-|-|TRBV25-1
TGTGCCAGCAGTGAGGGGGCGCGGGGCACAGATACGCAGTATTTT
CASSEGARGTDTQYF
>TRBJ1-1|TRBD1|few|TRBV7-8
TGTGCCAGCAGCTTAGCGAGGACAGGGCCCGCTGAAGCTTTCTTT
CASSLARTGPAEAFF
>TRBJ2-5|TRBD2|many|TRBV4-1
TGCGCCAGCAGCCAAGATTTCGGGACTAGCATGGAGACCCAGTACTTC
CASSQDFGTSMETQYF
>TRBJ1-2|-|many|TRBV3-1
TGTGCCAGCAGCCATCTCCCCGCAGGGAGTAATGGCTACACCTTC
CASSHLPAGSNGYTF
>TRBJ2-1|TRBD1|few|TRBV5-1
TGCGCCAGCAGCATCGGGACAGGAGCATACAATGAGCAGTTCTTC
CASSIGTGAYNEQFF
>TRBJ2-1|-|-|TRBV4-1
TGCGCCAGCAGCCAAGATCGTACGGGAGCACCGTTCTTC
CASSQDRTGAPFF
>TRBJ1-1|-|-|TRBV20-1
TGCAGTGCTAGAGATTCGGCTCCGGAACCCTTT
CSARDSAPEPF
>TRBJ2-1|-|-|TRBV2
TGTGCCAGCAGTGAAGCGCTTCCTTGGAATGAGCAGTTCTTC
CASSEALPWNEQFF
>TRBJ2-1|TRBD2|-|TRBV2
TGTGCCAGCAACGGACTAGCGGGCACCCTGCAGCAGTTCTTC
CASNGLAGTLQQFF
>TRBJ2-2|TRBD2|-|TRBV4-3
TGCGCCAGCAGCCACGGGACTAGCAAAGGGGAGCTGTTTTTT
CASSHGTSKGELFF
>TRBJ2-1|-|few|TRBV6-1
TGTGCCAGCAGTCTGGGTCGGACAACTTACAATGAGCAGTTCTTC
CASSLGRTTYNEQFF
>TRBJ2-3|-|few|TRBV10-3
TGTGCCATCGGCGGAAGCACAGATACGCAGTATTTT
CAIGGSTDTQYF
>TRBJ1-1|-|-|TRBV9
TGTGCCAGCAGCGGAGATGAAGCTTTCTTT
CASSGDEAFF
>TRBJ2-6|-|few|TRBV28
TGTGCCAGCAGCTCCCACCGTAGCAGATTTTCTGGGGCCAACGTCCTGACTTTC
CASSSHRSRFSGANVLTF
>TRBJ1-5|-|many|TRBV7-9
TGTGCCAGCAGCCCCGGGACACAACAGCCCCAGCATTTT
CASSPGTQQPQHF
>TRBJ2-3|-|many|TRBV7-2
TGTGCCAGCAGCTTAGGGTTGGATACGCAGTATTTT
CASSLGLDTQYF
>TRBJ2-5|TRBD2|many|TRBV12-3/TRBV12-4
TGTGCCAGCAGTCCTTCTAGCGGGGGGCTGGAAGAGACCCAGTACTTC
CASSPSSGGLEETQYF
>TRBJ2-4|-|many|TRBV12-3/TRBV12-4
TGTGCCAGCAGTTTAGTGAGTGGCAGGGCGGGATTTCAGTACTTC
CASSLVSGRAGFQYF
>TRBJ1-1|TRBD1|-|TRBV5-5
TGTGCCAGCAGCTCCACCCCCGGGACAGCAAACACTGAAGCTTTCTTT
CASSSTPGTANTEAFF
>TRBJ2-7|TRBD1|-|TRBV20-1
TGCAGTGCAACTAAGGGGGCGCGTCCCGACGAGCAGTACTTC
CSATKGARPDEQYF
>TRBJ2-1|-|few|TRBV12-3/TRBV12-4
TGTGCCAGCAGCCTAGGGGGGGGGCTGGTCCATGAGCAGTTCTTC
CASSLGGGLVHEQFF
>TRBJ2-7|-|-|TRBV3-1
TGTGCCAGCAGCCAAGCAAACGGCAGGCAGTACTTC
CASSQANGRQYF
>TRBJ2-1|-|-|TRBV19
TGTGCCAGTTCTCGGACCCCCTCGAACAATGAGCAGTTCTTC
CASSRTPSNNEQFF
>TRBJ1-1|-|-|TRBV4-3
TGCGCCAGCAGCCAAGGGGCCTACTTGACCACTGAAGCTTTCTTT
CASSQGAYLTTEAFF
>TRBJ2-7|-|few|TRBV5-1
TGCGCCAGCAGCGCCAATACCGAGCAGTACTTC
CASSANTEQYF